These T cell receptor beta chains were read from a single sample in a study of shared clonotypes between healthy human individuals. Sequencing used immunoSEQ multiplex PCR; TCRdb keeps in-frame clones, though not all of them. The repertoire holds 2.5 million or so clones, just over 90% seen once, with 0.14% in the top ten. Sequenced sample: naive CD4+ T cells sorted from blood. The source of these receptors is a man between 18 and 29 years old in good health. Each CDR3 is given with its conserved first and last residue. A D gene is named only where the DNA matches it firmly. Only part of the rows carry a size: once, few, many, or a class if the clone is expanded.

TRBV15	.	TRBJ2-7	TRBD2	TGTGCCACCAGCAGTGGGACTAGCGGGAGTTGGGCCGAGCAGTACTTC	CATSSGTSGSWAEQYF
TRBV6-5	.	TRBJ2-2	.	TGTGCCAGCAGTCCCTTTGGCACGAACACCGGGGAGCTGTTTTTT	CASSPFGTNTGELFF
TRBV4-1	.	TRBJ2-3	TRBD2	TGCGCCAGCAGCCAAATTCTGGATCCGGGGGGGCGTCCAGATACGCAGTATTTT	CASSQILDPGGRPDTQYF
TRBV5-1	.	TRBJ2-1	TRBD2	TGCGCCAGCAGCACCCTAGCGGGGCTTGGCAATGAGCAGTTCTTC	CASSTLAGLGNEQFF
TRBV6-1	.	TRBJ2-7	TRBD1	TGTGCCAGCAGTGACCGTGACAGGGTCCACGAGCAGTACTTC	CASSDRDRVHEQYF
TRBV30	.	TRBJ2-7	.	TGTGCCTGGAGTAAAGGGGGGACGGAGCAGTACTTC	CAWSKGGTEQYF
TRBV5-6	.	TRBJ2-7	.	TGTGCCAGCAGTCCCGACAGGTTCTACTACGAGCAGTACTTC	CASSPDRFYYEQYF
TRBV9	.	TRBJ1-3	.	TGTGCCAGCAGTAGCGGCTCTGGAAACACCATATATTTT	CASSSGSGNTIYF
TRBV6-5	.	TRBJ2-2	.	TGTGCCAGCAGTTACTCGTTCGACACCGGGGAGCTGTTTTTT	CASSYSFDTGELFF
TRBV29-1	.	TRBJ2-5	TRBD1	TGCAGCGTCGCCGACCCGACAGGGGTTGGGGAGACCCAGTACTTC	CSVADPTGVGETQYF
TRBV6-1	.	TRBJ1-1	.	TGTGCCAGCAGTGCGAGCGGGGGACGCGAACTTCAGGGAGCTTTCTTT	CASSASGGRELQGAFF
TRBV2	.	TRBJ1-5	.	TGTGCCAGCAGTGAGGGACGCTCCCACAATCAGCCCCAGCATTTT	CASSEGRSHNQPQHF
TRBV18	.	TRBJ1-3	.	TGTGCCAGCTCACCTTTCGGGGGGCCAGCCGGAAACACCATATATTTT	CASSPFGGPAGNTIYF
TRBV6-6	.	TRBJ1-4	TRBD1	TGTGCCAGCAGAAAGACAGGGGTTAATGAAAAACTGTTTTTT	CASRKTGVNEKLFF
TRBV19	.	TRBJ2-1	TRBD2	TGTGCCAGTAGTATATCGAGCGGGAGCTCCTACAATGAGCAGTTCTTC	CASSISSGSSYNEQFF
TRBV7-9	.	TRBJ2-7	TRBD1	TGTGCCAGCAGCCGACCGGACAGGGAGTCCTACGAGCAGTACTTC	CASSRPDRESYEQYF
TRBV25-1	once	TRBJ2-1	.	TGTGCCAGCAGTGAGCCCGAGAGTCTAGGAAACAATGAGCAGTTCTTC	CASSEPESLGNNEQFF
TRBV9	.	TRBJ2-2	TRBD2	TGTGCCAGCAGCGTAGATGCGGGGGGGCAGACCGGGGAGCTGTTTTTT	CASSVDAGGQTGELFF
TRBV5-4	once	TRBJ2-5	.	TGTGCCAGCAGCATGGGGACACTCCAAGAGACCCAGTACTTC	CASSMGTLQETQYF
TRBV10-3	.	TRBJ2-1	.	TGTGCCATCAGTGATTTGGGCCACAATGAGCAGTTCTTC	CAISDLGHNEQFF
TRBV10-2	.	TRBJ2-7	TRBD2	TGCGCCAGCAGGCTAGCGGGAGACGAGCAGTACTTC	CASRLAGDEQYF
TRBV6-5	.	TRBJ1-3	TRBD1	TGTGCCAGCAGCACCCCGGGACAGGGCAACACCATATATTTT	CASSTPGQGNTIYF
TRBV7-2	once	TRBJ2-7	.	TGTGCCAGCAGCTTAGCGCGACAGTACGAGCAGTACTTC	CASSLARQYEQYF
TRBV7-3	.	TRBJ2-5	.	TGTGCCAGCAGCTTTGGGGGGCGTCAAGAGACCCAGTACTTC	CASSFGGRQETQYF
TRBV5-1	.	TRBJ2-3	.	TGCGCCAGCAGCTTGGGGGGTAGCGCCACAGATACGCAGTATTTT	CASSLGGSATDTQYF
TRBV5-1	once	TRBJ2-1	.	TGCGCCAGCAGCCCGGGGATTCCGGACCCGCCTTACAATGAGCAGTTCTTC	CASSPGIPDPPYNEQFF
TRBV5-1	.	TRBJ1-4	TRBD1	TGCGCCAGCAGCGCGCCACAGGGGGCGGGAGGTGAAAAACTGTTTTTT	CASSAPQGAGGEKLFF
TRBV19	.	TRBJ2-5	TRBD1	TGTGCCAGTAGTGACAGGGGGCCGGAGACCCAGTACTTC	CASSDRGPETQYF
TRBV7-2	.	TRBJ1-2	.	TGTGCCAGCAGCTACGGACAAGAGGGGGATGGCTACACCTTC	CASSYGQEGDGYTF
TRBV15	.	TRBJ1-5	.	TGTGCCACCAGCAGAGATAACCGGGGACCTTCGCCCCAGCATTTT	CATSRDNRGPSPQHF
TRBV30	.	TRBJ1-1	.	TGTGCCTGGAGTGTCAAGGGAATGAACACTGAAGCTTTCTTT	CAWSVKGMNTEAFF
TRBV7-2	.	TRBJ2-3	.	TGTGCCAGCAGTCCAACGTCCCCTCTCAACACAGATACGCAGTATTTT	CASSPTSPLNTDTQYF
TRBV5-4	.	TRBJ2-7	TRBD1	TGTGCCAGCAGCCCGGACAGGTGGAGCTCCTACGAGCAGTACTTC	CASSPDRWSSYEQYF
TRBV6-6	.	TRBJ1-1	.	TGTGCCAGCAGCCTTCTATGGGGAAGCACTGAAGCTTTCTTT	CASSLLWGSTEAFF
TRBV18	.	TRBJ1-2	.	TGTGCCAGCTCACACGGTCAAGACTATGGCTACACCTTC	CASSHGQDYGYTF
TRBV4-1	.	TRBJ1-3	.	TGCGCCAGCAGCCCCTCCAGGGGTACTGGAAACACCATATATTTT	CASSPSRGTGNTIYF
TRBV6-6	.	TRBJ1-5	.	TGTGCCAGCAGTTACTACTCCGGACTTGCGAATCAGCCCCAGCATTTT	CASSYYSGLANQPQHF
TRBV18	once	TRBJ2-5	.	TGTGCCAGCTCACCACCGGACACGGCCAGGACCCAGTACTTC	CASSPPDTARTQYF
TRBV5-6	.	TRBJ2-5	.	TGTGCCAGCAGCTCCGTCTCAAGCTCCGAGACCCAGTACTTC	CASSSVSSSETQYF
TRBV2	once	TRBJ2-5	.	TGTGCCAGCAGTCCAGGGCTGGAGACCCAGTACTTC	CASSPGLETQYF
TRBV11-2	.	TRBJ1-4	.	TGTGCCAGCAGCTTAGACGGGTTAAGGGAAAAACTGTTTTTT	CASSLDGLREKLFF
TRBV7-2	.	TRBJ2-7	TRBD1	TGTGCCAGCAGTAATGCCCGGACAGGGGGCAACGAGCAGTACTTC	CASSNARTGGNEQYF
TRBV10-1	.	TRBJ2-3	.	TGCGCCAGCAGTGCCAGGAGGGGAACAGATACGCAGTATTTT	CASSARRGTDTQYF
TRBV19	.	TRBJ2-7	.	TGTGCCAGTAGTATGGACAGATCCTACGAGCAGTACTTC	CASSMDRSYEQYF
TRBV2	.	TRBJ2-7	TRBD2	TGTGCCAGCAGTTCCCCATCTAGCGGGAGGTATTCCTACGAGCAGTACTTC	CASSSPSSGRYSYEQYF
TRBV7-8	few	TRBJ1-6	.	TGTGCCAGCAGCTCCGGACTGGGCGCTTCACCCCTCCACTTT	CASSSGLGASPLHF